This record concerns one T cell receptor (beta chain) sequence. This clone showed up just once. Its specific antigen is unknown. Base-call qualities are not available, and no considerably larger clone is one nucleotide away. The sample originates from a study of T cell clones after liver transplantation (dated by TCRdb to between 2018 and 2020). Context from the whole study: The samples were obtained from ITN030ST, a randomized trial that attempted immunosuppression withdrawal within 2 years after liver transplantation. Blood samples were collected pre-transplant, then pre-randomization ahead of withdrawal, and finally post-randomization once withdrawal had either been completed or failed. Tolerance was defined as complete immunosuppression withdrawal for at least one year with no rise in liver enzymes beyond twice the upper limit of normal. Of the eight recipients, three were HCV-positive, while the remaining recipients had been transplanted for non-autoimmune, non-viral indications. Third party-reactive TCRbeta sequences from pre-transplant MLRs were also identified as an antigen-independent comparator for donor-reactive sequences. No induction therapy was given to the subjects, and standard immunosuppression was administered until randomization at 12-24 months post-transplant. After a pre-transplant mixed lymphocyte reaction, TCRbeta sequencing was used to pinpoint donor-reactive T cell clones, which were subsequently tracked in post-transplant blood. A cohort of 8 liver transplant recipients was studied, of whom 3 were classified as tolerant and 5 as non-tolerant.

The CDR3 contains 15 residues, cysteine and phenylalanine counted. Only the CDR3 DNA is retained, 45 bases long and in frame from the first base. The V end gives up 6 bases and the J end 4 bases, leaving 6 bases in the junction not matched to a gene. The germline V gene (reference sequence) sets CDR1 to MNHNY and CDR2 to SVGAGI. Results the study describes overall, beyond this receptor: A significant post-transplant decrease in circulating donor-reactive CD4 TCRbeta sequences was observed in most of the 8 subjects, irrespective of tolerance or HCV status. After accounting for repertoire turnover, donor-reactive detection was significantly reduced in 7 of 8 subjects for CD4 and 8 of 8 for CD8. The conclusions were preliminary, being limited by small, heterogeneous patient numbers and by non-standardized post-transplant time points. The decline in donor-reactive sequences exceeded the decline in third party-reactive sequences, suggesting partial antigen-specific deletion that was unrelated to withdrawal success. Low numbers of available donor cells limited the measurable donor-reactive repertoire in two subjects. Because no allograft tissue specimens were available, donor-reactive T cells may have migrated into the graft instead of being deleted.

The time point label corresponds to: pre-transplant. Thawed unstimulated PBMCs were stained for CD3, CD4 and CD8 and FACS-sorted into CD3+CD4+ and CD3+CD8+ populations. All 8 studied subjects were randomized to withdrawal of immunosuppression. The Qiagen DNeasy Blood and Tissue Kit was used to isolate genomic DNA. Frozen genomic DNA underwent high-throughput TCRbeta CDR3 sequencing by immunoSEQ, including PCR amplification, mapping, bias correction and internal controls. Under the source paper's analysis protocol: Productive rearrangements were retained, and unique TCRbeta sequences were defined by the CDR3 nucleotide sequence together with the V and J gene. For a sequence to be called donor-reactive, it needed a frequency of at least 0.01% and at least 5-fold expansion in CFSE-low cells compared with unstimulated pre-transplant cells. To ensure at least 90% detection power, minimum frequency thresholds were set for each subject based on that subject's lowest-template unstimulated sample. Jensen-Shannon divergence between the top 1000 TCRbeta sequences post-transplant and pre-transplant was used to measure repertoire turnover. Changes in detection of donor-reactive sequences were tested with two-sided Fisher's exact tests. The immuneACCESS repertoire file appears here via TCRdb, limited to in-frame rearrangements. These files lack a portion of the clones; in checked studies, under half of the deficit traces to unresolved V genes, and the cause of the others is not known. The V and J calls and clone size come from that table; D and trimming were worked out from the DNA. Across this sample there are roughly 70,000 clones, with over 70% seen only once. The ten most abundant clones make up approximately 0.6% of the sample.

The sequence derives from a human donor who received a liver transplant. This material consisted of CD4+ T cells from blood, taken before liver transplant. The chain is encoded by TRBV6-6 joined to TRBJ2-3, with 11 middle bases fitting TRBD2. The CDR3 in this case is CASRSSGRESDTQYF. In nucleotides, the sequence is TGTGCCAGCAGGAGTAGCGGGAGGGAGTCAGATACGCAGTATTTT.